One T cell receptor beta chain is described in this entry. These data originate in a study of blood T cell repertoires in COVID-19. Whole-study context: From the United States, Italy and Spain came samples of acute and convalescent COVID-19. T cells, B-cell-depleted T cells, or PBMCs provided the cDNA or gDNA that served as material.

Original data processing: Reference gene primers were amplified, and this amplification served to estimate nucleated cell counts. Assay used: immunoSEQ multiplex PCR; TCRdb lists only in-frame clones, some missing. The D gene and trimming were derived from the DNA, and the V and J assignments and clone size from that table. This table has approximately 94,000 clones, roughly 90% appearing once. The CDR3 has 14 residues. V was shortened by 3 bases and J by 1 base, with 4 bases between the two germline ends. Germline-derived CDR1 and CDR2 are WNHNN and SYGVQD (reference sequence). This chain joins TRBV10-1 and TRBJ2-6, with unresolved D. The clonotype was recovered from a man aged 30 to 39 in a cohort sampled during active COVID-19. The sample was peripheral blood. CDR3 nucleotide sequence: TGCGCCAGCAGTGATAATTCTGGGGCCAACGTCCTGACTTTC. This translates into CASSDNSGANVLTF.